Reported below is one T cell receptor beta chain. The data belong to a study of blood T cell repertoires in COVID-19. Study-level background: Sample material is recorded as cDNA or gDNA derived from T cells, B-cell-depleted T cells, or PBMCs.

CDR3 length: 14 residues. From germline, CDR1 is LGHNA and CDR2 YNFKEQ. V shed 5 bases and J shed 7 bases, with 15 bases lying between them. The method was immunoSEQ multiplex PCR; TCRdb's version includes in-frame clones alone and lacks a portion of them. The sample holds 100,000 to 150,000 clones, about 85% seen once. The specimen sequenced was peripheral blood. This TCR came from a woman older than 75 with acute or convalescent COVID-19. The chain links TRBV4-2 to TRBJ1-3; D gene uncertain. DNA for the CDR3: TGTGCCAGCAGCGCTGGGGAGGGTGGGAACACCATATATTTT. This codes for CASSAGEGGNTIYF.